Presented here are 11 T cell receptor beta chains from one specimen sequenced in a study of blood T cell repertoires in COVID-19. Data came from immunoSEQ multiplex PCR; TCRdb stores just in-frame clones and leaves some out. Among about 210,000 clones listed, around four fifths were seen once. Sequenced: peripheral blood. The receptors derive from a woman aged 45-65 years with acute or convalescent COVID-19.

The chain combines TRBV10-1 with TRBJ2-6, with 8 bases fitting TRBD1. V shed 6 bases, J shed 1 base, and the junction held 8 bases outside the gene matches. The CDR3 is 17 amino acids. CDR1 and CDR2 from the germline V gene are WNHNN and SYGVQD (reference sequence). The CDR3 sequence: CASSRRQGASGANVLTF. The CDR3 DNA follows: TGCGCCAGCAGCAGAAGGCAGGGGGCGTCTGGGGCCAACGTCCTGACTTTC.

The chain joins TRBV5-6 to TRBJ2-1; 12 bases map to TRBD1. The CDR3 consists of 18 residues. Trimming removed 4 bases from V and 2 bases from J; junction bases left unmatched: 10. Germline values: CDR1 SGHDT, CDR2 YYEEEE. The CDR3 DNA is TGTGCCAGCAGCCCCAGGGCCGGGACAGGGGGCCCCTACAATGAGCAGTTCTTC. Translation: CASSPRAGTGGPYNEQFF.

This chain joins TRBV5-1 and TRBJ2-2, with 9 bases matching TRBD1. This CDR3 is built from 15 residues. With V trimmed by 4 bases and J by 7 bases, 8 bases remained unmatched. Germline V gives CDR1 SGHRS, CDR2 YFSETQ. CDR3 sequence: CASSLGTGYDGELFF. The CDR3 DNA follows: TGCGCCAGCAGCCTCGGGACAGGGTACGACGGGGAGCTGTTTTTT.

This chain links TRBV27 with TRBJ1-6, with D perhaps TRBD1 (5 bases). CDR1 is MNHEY, CDR2 SMNVEV, per germline (reference sequence). V was clipped by 6 bases and J by 7 bases, with 7 bases between them. There are 12 residues in the CDR3. The CDR3 is CASSTGNSPLHF. CDR3 nucleotide sequence: TGTGCCAGCAGCACAGGAAATTCACCCCTCCACTTT.

V gene TRBV5-1 combines with J gene TRBJ2-5; TRBD2 aligns across 11 bases. The germline CDR1 and CDR2 sequences are SGHRS and YFSETQ. CDR3 length: 15 amino acids. J lost 2 bases, V lost 4 bases, and 4 bases had no gene match. CDR3: CASSPGTSGQETQYF. CDR3 nucleotide sequence: TGCGCCAGCAGCCCGGGGACTAGCGGTCAAGAGACCCAGTACTTC.

V gene TRBV10-3 combines with J gene TRBJ2-1; D possibly corresponds to TRBD2 (6 bases). V lost 0 bases and J 0 bases, leaving 12 bases between the germline ends. This CDR3 contains 17 residues. Germline-derived CDR1 and CDR2 are ENHRY and SYGVKD. CDR3: CAISESGDSRSYNEQFF. The CDR3 region has the DNA TGTGCCATCAGTGAGTCGGGGGACTCTCGCTCCTACAATGAGCAGTTCTTC.

This sequence joins TRBV5-6 and TRBJ2-4; 16 nucleotides agree with TRBD2. Trimming at V came to 4 bases and at J to 2 bases, leaving 3 bases not matched to a gene. The germline CDR1 and CDR2 sequences are SGHDT and YYEEEE. The CDR3 sequence is 17 residues long. The CDR3 DNA follows: TGTGCCAGCAGCCCGGGACTAGCGGGAGGGTCCAAAAACATTCAGTACTTC. It codes for CASSPGLAGGSKNIQYF.

The J gene is TRBJ2-5, the V gene TRBV4-2; 9 bases match TRBD2. Trimming cost V 1 base and J 0 bases; bases outside gene matches: 9. This CDR3 has 18 amino acids. Germline CDR1 LGHNA, CDR2 YNFKEQ. Written as DNA, the CDR3 is TGTGCCAGCAGCCAAGTGGTCGTAGCGGGAGCATACCAAGAGACCCAGTACTTC. This codes for CASSQVVVAGAYQETQYF.

This chain joins TRBV3-1 (or the pseudogene TRBV3-2) and TRBJ2-5; 8 positions match TRBD2. Germline V gene lookup returns CDR1 LGHDT and CDR2 YNNKEL (reference sequence). The junction had 5 bases not matched to a gene; V was cut back by 0 bases and J by 2 bases. This CDR3 contains 16 residues. The CDR3 DNA follows: TGTGCCAGCAGCCAAGAATGGCGGGGGGCTCAAGAGACCCAGTACTTC. Translating gives CASSQEWRGAQETQYF.

This chain connects TRBV7-2 to TRBJ2-4, with 7 bases lining up with TRBD2. J lost 7 bases, V lost 2 bases, and 5 bases had no gene match. From germline, CDR1 is SGHTA and CDR2 FQGNSA. The CDR3 consists of 14 residues. In DNA form, the CDR3 reads TGTGCCAGCAGCTTACCGGGGCGGGGGAACATTCAGTACTTC. Its protein product is CASSLPGRGNIQYF.

This chain links TRBV9 with TRBJ2-1; 10 nucleotides agree with TRBD2. This CDR3 is built from 17 residues. Unmatched junction bases numbered 13, after V lost 0 bases and J lost 10 bases. CDR1 and CDR2 from the germline V gene are SGDLS and YYNGEE. CDR3 DNA sequence: TGTGCCAGCAGCGTAGTGTCGCGAAGCGGGAGGGCCGTCGAGCAGTTCTTC. This sequence encodes CASSVVSRSGRAVEQFF.